The present T cell receptor beta chain was sequenced within a study of cytomegalovirus exposure and HLA in healthy donors. Findings and caveats of the study: CMV serostatus was the sole immune exposure information available. Researchers counted some 150 TCR beta chains as cytomegalovirus-associated.

Each donor was nominally healthy when sampled (though unrecorded immune exposures were likely). Both 60 Vbeta primers and 13 Jbeta primers went into the PCR. TCRdb's copy holds only in-frame clones and misses some; the assay was immunoSEQ multiplex PCR. Of about 110,000 clones in the sample, over 60% were seen once. V was pared by 4 bases and J by 5 bases, with 13 bases between. CDR1 and CDR2 from the germline V gene are MDHEN and SYDVKM. The CDR3 length is 14 residues. Remarks on this clone: Its antigen is not known.

The chain recombines TRBV28 with TRBJ2-3; perhaps TRBD1 as D (5 bases). The sequence came from a woman in her sixties in good health and CMV-seropositive. What was sequenced was PBMCs. The CDR3 sequence is CASSSPGWVDTQYF. The CDR3 DNA reads TGTGCCAGCAGTTCCCCAGGGTGGGTAGATACGCAGTATTTT.